One sample yielded the 24 T cell receptor beta chains listed below, sequenced in a study of T cells in Graves' hyperthyroidism and ophthalmopathy. Template material for amplifying TCR beta CDR3 regions consisted of RNA transcripts. First-round RT-PCR with HTBI primers amplified the TCR CDR3 region. TCRdb re-called the multiplex PCR reads through MiXCR, storing one row per CDR3 protein. The sample shows about 560,000 distinct CDR3 sequences, 16% of them seen only once. Specimen: blood. The receptors come from a woman aged 18-29 years with Graves' hyperthyroidism.

The rearrangement uses TRBV19 and TRBJ2-2, with D perhaps TRBD1 (5 bases). The CDR3 has 15 amino acids. V was trimmed by 5 bases and J by 6 bases, leaving 16 bases between them. Germline V gene lookup returns CDR1 LNHDA and CDR2 SQIVND (reference sequence). The CDR3 reads CASSVRPGMPGELFF. The CDR3 DNA reads as TGTGCCAGTAGTGTACGACCAGGGATGCCCGGGGAGCTGTTTTTT.

A few counts support this clonotype. The chain joins TRBV6-2 or TRBV6-3 to TRBJ2-3; D is uncertain. Germline CDR1 and CDR2: MNHEY and SVGEGT. The CDR3 contains 13 residues. Trimming stripped 6 bases from V and 5 bases from J, with 12 bases between. The CDR3 sequence: CASSSEEIDTQYF. CDR3 coding DNA: TGTGCCAGCAGCTCGGAAGAAATAGATACGCAGTATTTT.

This clonotype was seen at least ten times. The rearrangement uses TRBV3-1 and TRBJ2-1, with D possibly being TRBD2 (6 bases). This CDR3 region has 15 residues. CDR1 LGHDT and CDR2 YNNKEL come from the germline V gene (reference sequence). V lost 3 bases, J lost 1 base, and 10 bases lay in between. For the CDR3, the DNA is TGTGCCAGCAGCCATCTAGCGCAATCCTACAATGAGCAGTTCTTC. Its translation: CASSHLAQSYNEQFF.

The chain recombines TRBV15 with TRBJ1-5, with D possibly TRBD1 on 6 matching bases. Trimming took off 5 bases at V and 2 bases at J, with 13 bases between the two ends. Germline lookup yields CDR1 LNHNV and CDR2 YYDKDF (reference sequence). The CDR3 covers 15 residues. In DNA, the CDR3 is TGTGCCACCAGCTCCCAGGGGTTCCGCAATCAGCCCCAGCATTTT. Encoded protein: CATSSQGFRNQPQHF.

The sample holds many counts of this clonotype. The J gene is TRBJ2-1, the V gene TRBV11-3; D is unclear. The CDR3 length is 14 residues. Between the trimmed V and J ends, which lost 0 bases and 2 bases, there was a span of 5 bases. Germline V gene sequence: CDR1 SGHNT, CDR2 YENEEA. CDR3 protein: CASSLEQAYNEQFF. The CDR3 DNA follows: TGTGCCAGCAGCTTAGAACAAGCCTACAATGAGCAGTTCTTC.

The chain uses TRBV20-1 and TRBJ1-5; 7 bases line up with TRBD1. CDR1 is DFQATT, CDR2 SNEGSKA, per germline (reference sequence). J lost 3 bases, V lost 5 bases, and 4 bases had no gene match. The length of the CDR3 is 13 residues. The CDR3, as DNA: TGCAGTGCTCAAGAGGGGGCCAATCAGCCCCAGCATTTT. Translating it yields CSAQEGANQPQHF.

Concerning this clonotype itself: One base away lies a much larger clone, so this may be a sequencing read error. This chain joins TRBV20-1 and TRBJ1-1; 7 positions agree with TRBD1. V gave up 1 base and J gave up 7 bases; unmatched junction bases: 9. CDR3 size: 14 residues. The germline V gene has CDR1 DFQATT and CDR2 SNEGSKA (reference sequence). The CDR3 nucleotides read TGCAGTGCTAGAGGTCAGGGGGGTGACATTGAAGCTTTCTTT. Translating gives CSARGQGGDIEAFF.

This clonotype showed up many times. CDR3 protein: CASSLRGGGGRIDTQYF. The CDR3 DNA sequence: TGTGCCAGCAGCTTACGGGGAGGAGGGGGGCGGATAGATACGCAGTATTTT. The chain is built from TRBV7-2 and TRBJ2-3; tentatively, D is TRBD1 or TRBD2 (6 bases each). Germline lookup yields CDR1 SGHTA and CDR2 FQGNSA. Trimming left V 2 bases short and J 5 bases short, with 20 bases between. This CDR3 has 17 residues.

The DNA for the CDR3 is TGTGCCAGCAGCCCGGCGGGGGGGCGTGCAGATACGCAGTATTTT. Amino acid sequence: CASSPAGGRADTQYF. The V and J genes are TRBV5-4 and TRBJ2-3; 9 bases map to TRBD2. Germline assignment: CDR1 SGHNT and CDR2 YYREEE (reference sequence). CDR3 length equals 15 residues. J gave up 4 bases and V 4 bases, and 7 bases lay outside the gene matches.

This clonotype was recorded a few times. V usage is TRBV6-1 and J usage is TRBJ2-2; D is undetermined. Trimming took 5 bases from V and 2 from J, leaving 12 bases between them. Germline CDR1 and CDR2: MNHNS and SASEGT. The length of the CDR3 is 15 residues. CDR3 sequence reads: CASSFRLGNTGELFF. The CDR3, as DNA: TGTGCCAGCAGTTTTAGGCTAGGCAACACCGGGGAGCTGTTTTTT.

The chain combines TRBV7-9 with TRBJ2-7, with 7 bases fitting TRBD1. The ends lost 5 bases at V and 3 bases at J; junction bases unmatched: 7. CDR1 is SEHNR, CDR2 FQNEAQ, per germline (reference sequence). The CDR3 spans 14 residues. This CDR3 is CASSPQGQFYEQYF. The CDR3 DNA is TGTGCCAGCAGCCCTCAGGGACAGTTCTACGAGCAGTACTTC. The full variable domain, with the rest looked up from reference TRBV7-9 and TRBJ2-7, is DTGVSQNPRHKITKRGQNVTFRCDPISEHNRLYWYRQTLGQGPEFLTYFQNEAQLEKSRLLSDRFSAERPKGSFSTLEIQRTEQGDSAMYLCASSPQGQFYEQYFGPGTRLTVT.

This clonotype came up many times. The chain uses TRBV6-1 and TRBJ2-7; a possible D gene is TRBD2 (6 bases). Per the germline V gene, CDR1 is MNHNS and CDR2 is SASEGT. The CDR3 contains 15 residues. The V gene lost 2 bases and the J gene lost 5 bases, with 16 bases spanning the gap. CDR3 in amino acids: CASSESAGTFNEQYF. CDR3 nucleotides: TGTGCCAGCAGTGAAAGCGCCGGGACTTTCAACGAGCAGTACTTC.

In this sample, this clonotype turned up a few times. The V call is TRBV3-1, the J call TRBJ1-5, with a weak D call TRBD1 (6 bases). CDR1 LGHDT and CDR2 YNNKEL come from the germline V gene (reference sequence). The ends were cut back, 0 bases at V and 7 bases at J, with 13 bases in the middle. The CDR3 contains 15 residues. The CDR3 nucleotides are TGTGCCAGCAGCCAAGATGGAAAGGGGGTCCAGCCCCAGCATTTT. Translated, it gives CASSQDGKGVQPQHF.

This clonotype was detected only a few times. The rearrangement links TRBV19 to TRBJ2-1, with 10 positions matching TRBD2. The V and J ends lost 3 bases and 7 bases, in that order; junction bases with no gene match: 9. The CDR3 length is 16 residues. Germline CDR1 reads LNHDA; CDR2 reads SQIVND (reference sequence). CDR3 sequence reads: CASSILPSGGLNEQFF. For the CDR3, the DNA is TGTGCCAGTAGTATCCTGCCTAGCGGGGGCCTTAATGAGCAGTTCTTC.

This clonotype was counted between two and nine times. This chain uses TRBV5-8 with TRBJ1-1; D possibly corresponds to TRBD1 (6 bases). Trimming took 5 bases from V and 6 from J, leaving 17 bases between them. This CDR3 contains 14 residues. From germline, CDR1 is SGHTS and CDR2 YDEGEE. The CDR3 region is CASSHNGGAPEAFF. The CDR3 DNA reads TGTGCCAGCAGTCACAACGGGGGGGCCCCTGAAGCTTTCTTT.

This clonotype has ten or more counts. V usage is TRBV20-1 and J usage is TRBJ2-5, with D hard to call. CDR1 DFQATT and CDR2 SNEGSKA come from the germline V gene (reference sequence). This CDR3 contains 11 residues. Between the trimmed V and J ends, which lost 6 bases and 4 bases, there was a span of 9 bases. CDR3 loop: CSANIRETQYF. DNA of the CDR3: TGCAGTGCAAATATCCGAGAGACCCAGTACTTC.

CDR3 DNA sequence: TGTGCCAGCAGCCCCGAGGGGCGGAGCAATCAGCCCCAGCATTTT. This gives the protein CASSPEGRSNQPQHF. This chain links TRBV7-2 with TRBJ1-5, with D possibly being TRBD1 (5 bases). This CDR3 is built from 15 residues. The V gene lost 5 bases and the J gene lost 1 base, with 12 bases spanning the gap. Germline CDR1 and CDR2: SGHTA and FQGNSA.

The chain is built from TRBV29-1 and TRBJ1-5, with 11 bases that match TRBD1. The CDR3 contains 13 residues. J lost 7 bases, V lost 7 bases, and 6 bases had no gene match. The germline CDR1 and CDR2 sequences are SQVTM and ANQGSEA. The CDR3 sequence: CSAEGDRGQPQHF. The CDR3 nucleotides are TGCAGCGCAGAAGGGGACAGGGGGCAGCCCCAGCATTTT.

This clonotype was seen ten or more times. V gene TRBV20-1 combines with J gene TRBJ2-3; perhaps TRBD1 as D (5 bases). In germline, CDR1 is DFQATT, CDR2 SNEGSKA (reference sequence). The CDR3 is 15 residues long. V shed 3 bases and J shed 5 bases, with 18 bases lying between them. CDR3 sequence: CSASPFSRRGDTQYF. The CDR3 DNA follows: TGCAGTGCTAGCCCCTTTAGTCGAAGGGGAGATACGCAGTATTTT.

Points on this clonotype: A much larger clone sits a single nucleotide away, making a read error possible. The chain combines TRBV6-1 with TRBJ2-2; 7 positions agree with TRBD2. Germline V gene sequence: CDR1 MNHNS, CDR2 SASEGT. This CDR3 is 14 amino acids long. The CDR3: CASSGGPGTGGLFF. CDR3 coding DNA: TGTGCCAGCTCGGGAGGACCGGGCACCGGGGGGCTGTTTTTT.

J is TRBJ2-1 and V is TRBV19; D ambiguous. The V end was cut by 4 bases, the J end by 8 bases, with 9 bases between. The CDR3 runs 12 residues. Per germline, CDR1 LNHDA and CDR2 SQIVND (reference sequence). The CDR3 DNA sequence: TGTGCCAGTAGTAGTAGGGTTTATGAGCAGTTCTTC. Translation gives CASSSRVYEQFF.

The table lists this clonotype with a few counts. The chain recombines TRBV4-3 with TRBJ2-2; weak D call: TRBD2 (5 bases). The V end lost 0 bases, the J end lost 7 bases, and 15 bases lay between the germline ends. This CDR3 contains 16 residues. Germline V gene sequence: CDR1 LGHNA, CDR2 YSLEER. CDR3 coding DNA: TGCGCCAGCAGCCAAGAGGACTGGCCCGTTAGCGGGGAGCTGTTTTTT. Translation: CASSQEDWPVSGELFF.

V and J are TRBV18 and TRBJ2-7, with 11 nucleotides matching TRBD2. V shed 4 bases and J 0 bases; nucleotides not matched to a gene: 5. This CDR3 has 16 amino acids. CDR1 and CDR2 (germline): KGHSH, LQKENI. In DNA, the CDR3 is TGTGCCAGCTCACACACCGGGACTAGCGGCTCCTACGAGCAGTACTTC. The encoded protein is CASSHTGTSGSYEQYF.

The rearrangement links TRBV6-2 or TRBV6-3 to TRBJ2-4, with D uncertain. The CDR3 runs to 14 residues. Trimming cost V 8 bases and J 5 bases, with 16 bases left between them. Per germline, CDR1 MNHEY and CDR2 SVGEGT. DNA of the CDR3: TGTGCCAGCTCTAAAATAGGGTTAGAAAACATTCAGTACTTC. It yields the protein CASSKIGLENIQYF.